These 24 T cell receptor beta chains were all obtained from the same sample, sequenced in a study of cytomegalovirus exposure and HLA in healthy donors. 13 Jbeta primers and 60 Vbeta primers were used for the PCR. Profiling relied on immunoSEQ multiplex PCR, and the TCRdb table lists in-frame clones only, not all of them. The table lists 100,000 to 150,000 clones, under 80% of them singletons, with approximately 3.9% in the top ten. The sequenced sample was PBMCs. Receptor source: a man in his forties in good health and CMV-seropositive.

The chain links TRBV30 to TRBJ1-4; 7 bases agree with TRBD1. The CDR3 is made up of 14 amino acids. Germline V gives CDR1 GTSNPN, CDR2 SVGIG (reference sequence). The trim removed 3 bases at V and 7 bases at J, leaving 8 bases unmatched. CDR3 nucleotide sequence: TGTGCCTGGAGCGTACAGGGGTATAGTGAAAAACTGTTTTTT. It encodes CAWSVQGYSEKLFF.

This clone has a single count. The rearrangement joins TRBV5-4 to TRBJ1-1, with TRBD1 as a possible D gene (5 bases). The CDR3 is 13 residues long. With 1 base removed from V and 5 bases from J, the gap between germline ends came to 9 bases. Germline loops: CDR1 SGHNT, CDR2 YYREEE (reference sequence). CDR3 loop: CASSLRGNTEAFF. Written as DNA, the CDR3 is TGTGCCAGCAGCTTGCGGGGGAATACTGAAGCTTTCTTT.

This chain connects TRBV27 to TRBJ1-2; D remains unclear. Trimming removed 7 bases from V and 8 bases from J, with 8 bases in between. Per germline, CDR1 MNHEY and CDR2 SMNVEV (reference sequence). CDR3 length: 10 residues. The CDR3 nucleotides read TGTGCCAGCACCCAGAGGGGCTACACCTTC. Protein: CASTQRGYTF.

This clone was recorded once. This sequence joins TRBV7-9 and TRBJ2-1, with 12 bases fitting TRBD1. V shed 5 bases, J shed 8 bases, and the junction held 4 bases outside the gene matches. Germline V lookup: CDR1 SEHNR, CDR2 FQNEAQ (reference sequence). The CDR3 is made up of 14 amino acids. The CDR3 DNA follows: TGTGCCAGCAGCCCGGGGACAGGGGGCGATGAGCAGTTCTTC. This gives the protein CASSPGTGGDEQFF. Based on the CDR3 plus reference TRBV7-9 and TRBJ2-1, the full variable domain is DTGVSQNPRHKITKRGQNVTFRCDPISEHNRLYWYRQTLGQGPEFLTYFQNEAQLEKSRLLSDRFSAERPKGSFSTLEIQRTEQGDSAMYLCASSPGTGGDEQFFGPGTRLTVL.

This chain joins TRBV19 and TRBJ1-1, with 8 positions matching TRBD1. V was clipped by 10 bases and J by 0 bases; unmatched bases: 10. This CDR3 is built from 15 residues. Germline CDR1 LNHDA, CDR2 SQIVND (reference sequence). CDR3: CATSGGAGVNTEAFF. CDR3 DNA sequence: TGTGCCACATCAGGGGGCGCGGGGGTGAACACTGAAGCTTTCTTT.

The chain recombines TRBV5-5 with TRBJ1-2; 8 positions agree with TRBD1. The CDR3 is made up of 15 amino acids. J gave up 2 bases and V 4 bases, and 7 bases lay outside the gene matches. Germline V lookup: CDR1 SGHKS, CDR2 YYEKEE (reference sequence). DNA of the CDR3: TGTGCCAGCAGCCCGGGGGACAGGACGAACTATGGCTACACCTTC. Amino acid sequence: CASSPGDRTNYGYTF.

The chain joins TRBV25-1 to TRBJ1-2, with D possibly TRBD1 on 5 matching bases. The CDR3 is 15 residues long. V dropped 3 bases and J dropped 7 bases, with 18 bases sitting between them. The germline gives CDR1 MGHDK, CDR2 SYGVNS. CDR3 nucleotides: TGTGCCAGCAGTGACTTTGGGCGGGGCTCGAGTGGCTACACCTTC. It specifies CASSDFGRGSSGYTF.

V usage is TRBV6-5 and J usage is TRBJ2-7; TRBD2 aligns across 7 bases. The CDR3 is 15 amino acids. Germline trimming cut 3 bases from V and 6 bases from J; bases unmatched to any gene: 11. Germline values: CDR1 MNHEY, CDR2 SVGAGI. CDR3 DNA sequence: TGTGCCAGCAGTTATTTGGGAGGGTCCTACGGCGAGCAGTACTTC. Its protein is CASSYLGGSYGEQYF.

The chain uses TRBV7-8 and TRBJ2-2, with 7 nucleotides matching TRBD2. The V and J ends lost 10 bases and 3 bases, in that order; junction bases with no gene match: 11. Germline V lookup: CDR1 SGHVS, CDR2 FQNEAQ. The CDR3 extends over 15 amino acids. CDR3 sequence: CAIPHRLADTGELFF. CDR3 DNA sequence: TGTGCCATCCCCCACCGGCTAGCGGACACCGGGGAGCTGTTTTTT.

The genes are TRBV6-5 and TRBJ2-5, with D tentatively TRBD1 (5 bases). The J call is uncertain, as TRBJ2-7 better fits the DNA end. Germline V gene lookup returns CDR1 MNHEY and CDR2 SVGAGI. The CDR3 runs 16 residues. CDR3 sequence: CASSYLRVSIPYEQYF. Here the CDR3 DNA reads TGTGCCAGCAGTTACCTCAGGGTGAGCATTCCGTACGAGCAGTACTTC.

V usage is TRBV7-3 and J usage is TRBJ2-7, with a tentative D call TRBD2 (5 bases). The germline V gene encodes CDR1 SGHTA and CDR2 FQGTGA. Trimming shortened V by 1 base and J by 2 bases, and 9 bases separated the two germline ends. This CDR3 comprises 14 residues. The CDR3 sequence: CASSLSGPTYEQYF. The CDR3 nucleotides read TGTGCCAGCAGCTTAAGCGGGCCAACCTACGAGCAGTACTTC.

The gene calls are TRBV11-2 and TRBJ1-1; tentatively, D is TRBD1 (6 bases). The CDR3 extends over 13 amino acids. CDR1 is SGHAT and CDR2 is FQNNGV in the germline V gene. Trimming left V 5 bases short and J 8 bases short, with 15 bases between. The CDR3 sequence: CASSLIQGKEAFF. CDR3 DNA sequence: TGTGCCAGCAGCCTCATTCAGGGGAAAGAAGCTTTCTTT.

This chain uses TRBV7-6 with TRBJ2-2; 14 nucleotides match TRBD2. Germline values: CDR1 SGHVS, CDR2 FNYEAQ. V dropped 5 bases and J dropped 6; count of bases not matched to a gene: 5. The CDR3 runs to 16 residues. This CDR3 reads CASSPLTSGRAGELFF. For the CDR3, the DNA is TGTGCCAGCAGCCCCTTGACTAGCGGGAGGGCCGGGGAGCTGTTTTTT. Complete variable domain (other parts from reference TRBV7-6 and TRBJ2-2): GAGVSQSPRYKVTKRGQDVALRCDPISGHVSLYWYRQALGQGPEFLTYFNYEAQQDKSGLPNDRFSAERPEGSISTLTIQRTEQRDSAMYRCASSPLTSGRAGELFFGEGSRLTVL.

This clone is a singleton in its sample. The chain employs TRBV5-5 and TRBJ1-4; tentative D call: TRBD1 (6 bases). V lost 7 bases and J lost 5, with 12 bases in between. This CDR3 region has 13 residues. Germline V gene sequence: CDR1 SGHKS, CDR2 YYEKEE (reference sequence). The CDR3: CASAKGVNEKLFF. The CDR3 DNA sequence: TGTGCCAGCGCGAAGGGGGTAAATGAAAAACTGTTTTTT.

This clone was seen a handful of times. The chain combines TRBV7-9 with TRBJ1-1; 7 bases map to TRBD1. Germline V lookup: CDR1 SEHNR, CDR2 FQNEAQ (reference sequence). V lost 3 bases, J lost 6 bases, and 1 base stayed unmatched. This CDR3 is 12 amino acids long. In nucleotides, the CDR3 is TGTGCCAGCAGCTTCGGGACAGCTGAAGCTTTCTTT. Translating gives CASSFGTAEAFF.

The V gene is TRBV18, the J gene TRBJ1-4; D ambiguous. The germline gives CDR1 KGHSH, CDR2 LQKENI. V was trimmed by 2 bases and J by 1 base, leaving 8 bases between them. This CDR3 spans 15 amino acids. The CDR3 region has the DNA TGTGCCAGCTCACCAGAGGCAGAAACTAATGAAAAACTGTTTTTT. As protein: CASSPEAETNEKLFF.

The genes are TRBV29-1 and TRBJ1-2; no reliable D call. The CDR3 extends over 11 amino acids. CDR1 and CDR2 from the germline V gene are SQVTM and ANQGSEA. Here the CDR3 reads CTVRSDYGYTF. The CDR3 DNA reads TGCACCGTGAGGTCGGACTATGGCTACACCTTC.

The CDR3 region is CASSLEGQRGYNEQFF. The CDR3 DNA sequence: TGCGCCAGCAGCTTGGAGGGCCAGCGGGGGTACAATGAGCAGTTCTTC. The chain combines TRBV5-1 with TRBJ2-1; 8 bases are shared with TRBD2. CDR1 is SGHRS and CDR2 is YFSETQ in the germline V gene. J was trimmed by 4 bases and V by 0 bases; bases with no gene match: 6. The CDR3 extends over 16 amino acids.

The rearrangement joins TRBV27 to TRBJ1-6, with unresolved D. This CDR3 has 15 residues. V was clipped by 5 bases and J by 14 bases, with 22 bases between them. From germline, CDR1 is MNHEY and CDR2 SMNVEV (reference sequence). CDR3 loop: CASSPTPPGLGALHF. CDR3 DNA sequence: TGTGCCAGCAGTCCTACCCCTCCGGGGTTGGGAGCCCTCCACTTT.

The chain recombines TRBV5-1 with TRBJ2-2; D gene uncertain. Germline V gene sequence: CDR1 SGHRS, CDR2 YFSETQ. V lost 2 bases, J lost 4 bases, and 6 bases lay in between. The CDR3 is 13 residues long. CDR3 sequence: CASSFSSTGELFF. CDR3 bases: TGCGCCAGCAGCTTCTCTAGCACCGGGGAGCTGTTTTTT.

This clone was seen just once. The chain is built from TRBV28 and TRBJ1-5; D may be TRBD1 (5 bases). The germline V and J ends were trimmed by 2 bases and 0 bases, with 14 bases remaining between them. Germline loops: CDR1 MDHEN, CDR2 SYDVKM. The CDR3 is 17 residues long. CDR3 bases: TGTGCCAGCAGTTTAAGAAGACAGCGTTATAGCAATCAGCCCCAGCATTTT. Translation: CASSLRRQRYSNQPQHF.

The V call is TRBV6-1, the J call TRBJ2-5; D perhaps matches TRBD2 (6 bases). The CDR3 spans 16 residues. Per the germline V gene, CDR1 is MNHNS and CDR2 is SASEGT. Trimming removed 3 bases from V and 0 bases from J, with 14 bases in between. The chain's CDR3 is CASSDRTRGYQETQYF. The CDR3 DNA is TGTGCCAGCAGTGACAGGACTCGGGGGTACCAAGAGACCCAGTACTTC.

This rearrangement joins TRBV18 to TRBJ2-1; weak D call: TRBD2 (5 bases). Germline CDR1 and CDR2: KGHSH and LQKENI. The germline V and J ends were trimmed by 5 bases and 6 bases, with 26 bases remaining between them. This CDR3 has 18 amino acids. The CDR3 region is CASSTGREHGVGVNEQFF. CDR3 nucleotides: TGTGCCAGCTCAACTGGGAGAGAACATGGGGTTGGGGTCAATGAGCAGTTCTTC.

This rearrangement joins TRBV28 to TRBJ2-7, with 12 bases lining up with TRBD2. The length of the CDR3 is 14 residues. With 5 bases clipped from V and 2 bases from J, the junction kept 1 base outside the gene matches. Germline V gene lookup returns CDR1 MDHEN and CDR2 SYDVKM. The CDR3 DNA reads TGTGCCAGCAGTCTAGCGGGGGGGGCCTACGAGCAGTACTTC. Residues: CASSLAGGAYEQYF.